These 10 T cell receptor beta chains share one sample of origin, sequenced in a study of blood T cell repertoires in COVID-19. Data came from immunoSEQ multiplex PCR; TCRdb stores just in-frame clones and leaves some out. The sample includes approximately 270,000 clones, roughly 86% of them seen just once. Sequenced: peripheral blood. The receptors originated from a man aged 40-50 years with active or convalescent COVID-19.

This chain links TRBV9 with TRBJ2-1; TRBD1 aligns across 10 bases. The germline V gene has CDR1 SGDLS and CDR2 YYNGEE. V lost 4 bases and J lost 8; bases outside the gene matches: 9. This CDR3 comprises 15 residues. As DNA, the CDR3 is TGTGCCAGCAGCTCACCGGGACAGGGGATCGATGAGCAGTTCTTC. Its translation: CASSSPGQGIDEQFF.

The sample holds many counts of this clone. V usage is TRBV30 and J usage is TRBJ1-1; possible D gene TRBD1, 6 bases. Germline V gives CDR1 GTSNPN, CDR2 SVGIG (reference sequence). The CDR3 spans 13 residues. The V and J ends lost 4 bases and 0 bases respectively, with 9 bases between them. The CDR3 reads CAWKGGLNTEAFF. CDR3 nucleotide sequence: TGTGCCTGGAAAGGGGGATTGAACACTGAAGCTTTCTTT.

The chain combines TRBV3-1 (or the pseudogene TRBV3-2) with TRBJ2-3; 15 bases map to TRBD2. The germline gives CDR1 LGHDT, CDR2 YNNKEL (reference sequence). J lost 2 bases, V lost 4 bases, and 7 bases had no gene match. CDR3 length equals 18 residues. The CDR3 spells CASSPGTSGGPFTDTQYF. The CDR3 nucleotides read TGTGCCAGCAGCCCGGGGACTAGCGGGGGGCCATTCACAGATACGCAGTATTTT.

The CDR3 DNA follows: TGTGCCTGGAGGGAACAGCTTGAAGCTTTCTTT. It is translated as CAWREQLEAFF. The genes are TRBV30 and TRBJ1-1; D remains ambiguous. The length of the CDR3 is 11 residues. Germline V gene data show CDR1 as GTSNPN and CDR2 as SVGIG (reference sequence). Trimming took off 3 bases at V and 7 bases at J, with 9 bases between the two ends.

CDR3 amino acids: CASSAIIEETQYF. CDR3 in DNA: TGTGCCAGCAGTGCCATAATTGAGGAGACCCAGTACTTC. The chain has TRBV28 and TRBJ2-5; D unclear. V lost 5 bases and J lost 5, with 12 bases in between. Germline CDR1 and CDR2: MDHEN and SYDVKM. The CDR3 covers 13 residues.

The chain joins TRBV18 to TRBJ1-5; 10 nucleotides match TRBD1. The CDR3 is 15 residues long. Germline CDR1 KGHSH, CDR2 LQKENI. Trimming took 6 bases from V and 5 from J; bases not matched to a gene: 7. Written as DNA, the CDR3 is TGTGCCAGCTCTCCCGGGACAGGGGACCATCAGCCCCAGCATTTT. This encodes CASSPGTGDHQPQHF.

Details on this clone: The same CDR3 arises from other DNA sequences in this sample as well. J is TRBJ1-5 and V is TRBV19; TRBD1 matches 9 bases. V dropped 6 bases and J dropped 4; count of bases not matched to a gene: 4. The CDR3 has 14 amino acids. From germline, CDR1 is LNHDA and CDR2 SQIVND (reference sequence). The CDR3 DNA reads as TGTGCCAGTAGCCGCGGACAGGGGAATCAGCCCCAGCATTTT. This encodes CASSRGQGNQPQHF.

The chain combines TRBV7-6 with TRBJ1-1; D is undetermined. Trimming cost V 2 bases and J 1 base, with 5 bases left between them. The CDR3 is 13 residues long. Germline lookup yields CDR1 SGHVS and CDR2 FNYEAQ. Here the CDR3 DNA reads TGTGCCAGCAGCTTATCACAGAACACTGAAGCTTTCTTT. Its translation: CASSLSQNTEAFF.

The sample holds one count of this clone. This rearrangement joins TRBV2 to TRBJ2-1; 14 nucleotides agree with TRBD2. This CDR3 has 14 residues. The V gene end was trimmed by 8 bases and the J gene end by 8 bases; junction bases not matched to a gene: 5. In germline, CDR1 is SNHLY, CDR2 FYNNEI. CDR3 nucleotides: TGTGCCAGCGGGGGACTAGCGGGAGTTGATGAGCAGTTCTTC. This codes for CASGGLAGVDEQFF.

The V and J genes are TRBV28 and TRBJ1-1, with TRBD1 as a possible D gene (6 bases). Per germline, CDR1 MDHEN and CDR2 SYDVKM. Deletions cut 4 bases from V and 0 bases from J, with 9 bases between. CDR3 length: 14 amino acids. As DNA, the CDR3 is TGTGCCAGCAGTTACAGGGTTATGAACACTGAAGCTTTCTTT. Translation gives CASSYRVMNTEAFF.